This TCR beta chain originates from a study of metastatic and nonmetastatic thyroid tumors. On the study more broadly: Samples came from malignant and benign thyroid patients, and repertoires were compared across blood and tumor or nodule tissue.

The CDR3 runs 14 residues. Deletions cut 3 bases from V and 4 bases from J, with 13 bases between. How the authors handled the data: Using the CDR3 differences seen across clinicopathological groups, the authors built a distant-metastasis classifier for papillary thyroid cancer, which was meant to discriminate distant-metastatic patients. TCRdb reprocessed the PCR reads using MiXCR. TCRdb's processing, not the study's, gives the V and J calls here. The sample includes approximately 15,000 clones, approximately 30% of them seen just once. Note on this clone: Its antigen is unidentified.

Thyroid surgery had not been preceded by any treatment in any patient. Notes on the study in general: Across blood and tumor, TCR beta diversity in malignant thyroid tumors was reportedly significantly higher than in benign nodules.

The rearrangement joins TRBV12-3 or TRBV12-4 to TRBJ2-7; D possibly matches TRBD1 or TRBD2 (5 bases each). The sequenced material came from tumor tissue. The receptor was isolated from a male donor with papillary thyroid cancer or a benign thyroid nodule (not recorded which). Some clones in this sample may be carry-over from other donors' samples. The chain's CDR3 is CASSLGDGLYEQYF. CDR3 sequence (DNA): TGTGCCAGCAGTTTGGGGGACGGACTTTACGAGCAGTACTTC.